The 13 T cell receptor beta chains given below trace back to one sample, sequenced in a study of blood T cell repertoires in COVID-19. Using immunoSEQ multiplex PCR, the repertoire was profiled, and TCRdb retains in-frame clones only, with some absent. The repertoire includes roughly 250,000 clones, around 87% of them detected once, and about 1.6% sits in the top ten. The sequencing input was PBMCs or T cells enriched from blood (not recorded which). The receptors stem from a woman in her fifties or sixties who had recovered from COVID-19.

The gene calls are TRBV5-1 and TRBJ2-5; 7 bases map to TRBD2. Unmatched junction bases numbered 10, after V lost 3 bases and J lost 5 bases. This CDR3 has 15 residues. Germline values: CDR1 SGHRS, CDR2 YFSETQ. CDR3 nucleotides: TGCGCCAGCAGCTCCGGGACTACCGGGAGGGAGACCCAGTACTTC. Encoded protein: CASSSGTTGRETQYF.

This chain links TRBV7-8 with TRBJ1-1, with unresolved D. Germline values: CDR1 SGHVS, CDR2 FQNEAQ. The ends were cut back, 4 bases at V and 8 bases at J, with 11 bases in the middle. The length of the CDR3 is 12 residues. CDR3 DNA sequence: TGTGCCAGCAGCTCCCCATCACAGGAAGCTTTCTTT. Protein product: CASSSPSQEAFF. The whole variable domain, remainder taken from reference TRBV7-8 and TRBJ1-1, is GAGVSQSPRYKVAKRGQDVALRCDPISGHVSLFWYQQALGQGPEFLTYFQNEAQLDKSGLPSDRFFAERPEGSVSTLKIQRTQQEDSAVYLCASSSPSQEAFFGQGTRLTVV.

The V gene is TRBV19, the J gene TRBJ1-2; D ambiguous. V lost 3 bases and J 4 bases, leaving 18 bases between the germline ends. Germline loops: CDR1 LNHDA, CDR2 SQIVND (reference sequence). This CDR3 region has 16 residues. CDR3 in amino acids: CASSISAGLRVYGYTF. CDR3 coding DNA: TGTGCCAGTAGTATTTCAGCAGGCTTGAGGGTCTATGGCTACACCTTC.

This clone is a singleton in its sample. The CDR3 spells CASSPDRNSPLHF. CDR3 sequence (DNA): TGCGCCAGCAGCCCCGACAGAAATTCACCCCTCCACTTT. The chain carries TRBV10-1 and TRBJ1-6; weak D call: TRBD1 (5 bases). The germline V gene encodes CDR1 WNHNN and CDR2 SYGVQD (reference sequence). Between the trimmed V and J ends, which lost 6 bases and 7 bases, there was a span of 10 bases. The CDR3 length is 13 residues.

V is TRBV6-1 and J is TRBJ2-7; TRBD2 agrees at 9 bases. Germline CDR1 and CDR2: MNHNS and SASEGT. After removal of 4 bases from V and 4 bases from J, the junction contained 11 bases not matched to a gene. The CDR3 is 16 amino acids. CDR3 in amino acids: CASSVKQASGTYEQYF. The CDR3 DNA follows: TGTGCCAGCAGTGTCAAGCAGGCTAGCGGGACGTACGAGCAGTACTTC.

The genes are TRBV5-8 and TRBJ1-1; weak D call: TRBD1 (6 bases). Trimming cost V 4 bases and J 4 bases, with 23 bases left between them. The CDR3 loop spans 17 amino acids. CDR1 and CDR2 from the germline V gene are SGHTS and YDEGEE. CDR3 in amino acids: CASSGWEFAGVGTEAFF. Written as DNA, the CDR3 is TGTGCCAGCAGCGGTTGGGAGTTCGCAGGGGTCGGCACTGAAGCTTTCTTT.

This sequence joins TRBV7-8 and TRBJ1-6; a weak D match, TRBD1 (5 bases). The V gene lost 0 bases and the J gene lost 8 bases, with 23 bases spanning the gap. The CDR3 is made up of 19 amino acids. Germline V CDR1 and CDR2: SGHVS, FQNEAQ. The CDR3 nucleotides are TGTGCCAGCAGCTTAGCGGGCCGGATTAGGGGAAATAGGGATTCACCCCTCCACTTT. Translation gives CASSLAGRIRGNRDSPLHF.

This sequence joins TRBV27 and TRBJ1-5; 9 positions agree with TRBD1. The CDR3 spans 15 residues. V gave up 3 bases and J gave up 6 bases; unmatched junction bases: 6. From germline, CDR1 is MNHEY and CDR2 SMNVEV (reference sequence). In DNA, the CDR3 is TGTGCCAGCAGTTTCAGACAGGGGGACGGTCAGCCCCAGCATTTT. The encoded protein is CASSFRQGDGQPQHF.

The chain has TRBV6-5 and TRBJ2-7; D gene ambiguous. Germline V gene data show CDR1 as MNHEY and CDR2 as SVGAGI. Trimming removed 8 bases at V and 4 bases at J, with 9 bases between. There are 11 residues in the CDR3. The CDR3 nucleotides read TGTGCCAGCCAGACGGGTTACGAGCAGTACTTC. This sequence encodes CASQTGYEQYF.

CDR3 sequence (DNA): TGTGCCAGCAGCCAAGGGTCGGGAATGGAGTTCTTC. Protein sequence: CASSQGSGMEFF. The chain recombines TRBV3-1 (or the pseudogene TRBV3-2) with TRBJ2-1, with D possibly matching TRBD2 (5 bases). Germline V CDR1 and CDR2: LGHDT, YNNKEL (reference sequence). V lost 1 base to trimming and J lost 14 bases, with 12 bases between them. The CDR3 covers 12 residues.

This CDR3 is CASSIRFRYEMNTEAFF. The CDR3 DNA reads as TGTGCCAGTAGTATTCGTTTCAGGTACGAAATGAACACTGAAGCTTTCTTT. The chain employs TRBV19 and TRBJ1-1, with D unclear. Germline V CDR1 and CDR2: LNHDA, SQIVND (reference sequence). V was cut by 3 bases and J by 0 bases, with 17 bases left in between. This CDR3 has 17 amino acids.

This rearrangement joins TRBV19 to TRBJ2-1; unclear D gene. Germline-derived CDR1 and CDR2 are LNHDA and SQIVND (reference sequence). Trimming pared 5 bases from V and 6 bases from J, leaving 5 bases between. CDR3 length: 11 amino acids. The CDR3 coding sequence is TGTGCCAGTAGTCTTCGCAATGAGCAGTTCTTC. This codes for CASSLRNEQFF.

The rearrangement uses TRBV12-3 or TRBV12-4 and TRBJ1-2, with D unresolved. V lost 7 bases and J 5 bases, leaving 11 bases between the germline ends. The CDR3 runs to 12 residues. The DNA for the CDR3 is TGTGCCAGCACCAAAACACGTTATGGCTACACCTTC. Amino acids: CASTKTRYGYTF.